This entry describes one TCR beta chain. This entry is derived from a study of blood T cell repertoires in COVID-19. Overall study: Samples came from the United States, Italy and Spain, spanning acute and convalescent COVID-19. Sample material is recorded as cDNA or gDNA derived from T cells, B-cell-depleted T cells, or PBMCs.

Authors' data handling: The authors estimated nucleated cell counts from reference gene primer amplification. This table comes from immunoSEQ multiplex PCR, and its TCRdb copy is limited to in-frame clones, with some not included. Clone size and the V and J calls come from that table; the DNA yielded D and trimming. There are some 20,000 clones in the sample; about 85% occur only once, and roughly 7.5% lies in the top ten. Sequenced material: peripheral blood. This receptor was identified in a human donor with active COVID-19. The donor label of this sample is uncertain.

Here the CDR3 DNA reads TGTGCCAGCAGCTTTGGGGACAGGGGCTACGAGCAGTACTTC. Amino acids: CASSFGDRGYEQYF. The chain is built from TRBV5-4 and TRBJ2-7; 10 positions match TRBD1. Germline V gene sequence: CDR1 SGHNT, CDR2 YYREEE (reference sequence). J gave up 3 bases and V 2 bases, and 2 bases lay outside the gene matches. The CDR3 runs 14 residues.